These 24 T cell receptor beta chains share one sample of origin, sequenced in a study of blood T cell repertoires in COVID-19. Using immunoSEQ multiplex PCR, the repertoire was profiled, and TCRdb retains in-frame clones only, with some absent. The sample contains fewer than 350,000 clones, around 90% of which appear only once. Sequencing was performed on PBMCs or T cells enriched from blood (not recorded which). The receptors shown here come from a man aged 60 to 75 who had recovered from COVID-19.

The rearrangement joins TRBV6-5 to TRBJ2-3; no definite D call. Germline CDR1 and CDR2: MNHEY and SVGAGI. Trimming cost V 4 bases and J 2 bases, with 13 bases left between them. The CDR3 runs to 15 residues. DNA of the CDR3: TGTGCCAGCAGTTCACTAAGCGCTTACACAGATACGCAGTATTTT. Residues: CASSSLSAYTDTQYF.

The rearrangement links TRBV19 to TRBJ1-5, with D unclear. The CDR3 totals 12 residues. Trimming removed 3 bases from V and 6 bases from J, with 6 bases in between. CDR1 LNHDA and CDR2 SQIVND come from the germline V gene (reference sequence). The CDR3, as DNA: TGTGCCAGTAGTATTGGCCTTCAGCCCCAGCATTTT. Encoded protein: CASSIGLQPQHF. The variable domain in full, completed from reference TRBV19 and TRBJ1-5, reads DGGITQSPKYLFRKEGQNVTLSCEQNLNHDAMYWYRQDPGQGLRLIYYSQIVNDFQKGDIAEGYSVSREKKESFPLTVTSAQKNPTAFYLCASSIGLQPQHFGDGTRLSIL.

The chain employs TRBV9 and TRBJ2-1; weak D call: TRBD1 (6 bases). Per germline, CDR1 SGDLS and CDR2 YYNGEE. V was pared by 3 bases and J by 5 bases, with 9 bases between. This CDR3 has 13 amino acids. CDR3 sequence (DNA): TGTGCCAGCAGCGATGGACAGCACAATGAGCAGTTCTTC. Protein sequence: CASSDGQHNEQFF.

The chain links TRBV7-3 to TRBJ2-3; TRBD2 is a possible D gene (6 bases). This CDR3 spans 15 amino acids. Germline values: CDR1 SGHTA, CDR2 FQGTGA. V was cut by 1 base and J by 3 bases, with 11 bases left in between. The CDR3 is CASSLSGAGTDTQYF. In DNA, the CDR3 is TGTGCCAGCAGCTTAAGCGGGGCGGGGACAGATACGCAGTATTTT.

This sequence joins TRBV6-1 and TRBJ1-2, with D unclear. Looked up from germline, CDR1 is MNHNS and CDR2 is SASEGT. Trimming pared 1 base from V and 7 bases from J, leaving 10 bases between. This CDR3 region has 13 residues. The CDR3 here is CASSEEWGGGYTF. Here the CDR3 DNA reads TGTGCCAGCAGTGAAGAGTGGGGAGGTGGCTACACCTTC.

This sequence joins TRBV29-1 and TRBJ2-7; D gene uncertain. With 4 bases removed from V and 0 bases from J, the gap between germline ends came to 13 bases. Germline V gene sequence: CDR1 SQVTM, CDR2 ANQGSEA. This CDR3 is built from 14 residues. The CDR3 loop reads CSVAHGATSYEQYF. The CDR3 DNA is TGCAGCGTTGCACATGGAGCAACCTCCTACGAGCAGTACTTC.

The chain employs TRBV6-5 and TRBJ1-6; D call uncertain. Trimming removed 6 bases at V and 7 bases at J, with 16 bases between. Germline V CDR1 and CDR2: MNHEY, SVGAGI. The CDR3 is 15 residues long. CDR3 amino acids: CASSLNGGENSPLHF. In nucleotides, the CDR3 is TGTGCCAGCAGCTTAAATGGCGGCGAGAATTCACCCCTCCACTTT.

The chain combines TRBV5-4 with TRBJ1-4; 7 bases are a match to TRBD1. Germline trimming cut 7 bases from V and 8 bases from J; bases unmatched to any gene: 8. Looked up from germline, CDR1 is SGHNT and CDR2 is YYREEE (reference sequence). The CDR3 loop spans 13 amino acids. As DNA, the CDR3 is TGTGCCAGCGGGACGACAGGGTCGGAAAAACTGTTTTTT. This gives the protein CASGTTGSEKLFF.

The chain has TRBV15 and TRBJ2-1, with TRBD1 identical over 12 bases. J lost 6 bases, V lost 4 bases, and 4 bases had no gene match. Per germline, CDR1 LNHNV and CDR2 YYDKDF (reference sequence). This CDR3 is 15 amino acids long. Written as DNA, the CDR3 is TGTGCCACCAGCACCGGGACAGGGGGCGTCAATGAGCAGTTCTTC. Its protein product is CATSTGTGGVNEQFF.

This clone was seen just once. CDR3 sequence (DNA): TGTGCCAGCAGCTTGTATGGTTTGGCTCAAACGAGGGGCTACACCTTC. This encodes CASSLYGLAQTRGYTF. The chain recombines TRBV5-6 with TRBJ1-2, with no clear D. The V end lost 1 base, the J end lost 8 bases, and 21 bases lay between the germline ends. The CDR3 loop spans 16 amino acids. Germline V gene sequence: CDR1 SGHDT, CDR2 YYEEEE.

The rearrangement uses TRBV5-1 and TRBJ2-7, with 13 bases aligning to TRBD2. Germline CDR1 and CDR2: SGHRS and YFSETQ. The CDR3 sequence is 16 residues long. Trimming cost V 4 bases and J 2 bases; bases outside gene matches: 6. DNA of the CDR3: TGCGCCAGCAGCGCAAGACTAGCGGGAGGTCCCTACGAGCAGTACTTC. Protein product: CASSARLAGGPYEQYF.

The chain has TRBV11-3 and TRBJ1-1; D unresolved. Germline V gene lookup returns CDR1 SGHNT and CDR2 YENEEA. V shed 5 bases and J shed 10 bases, with 11 bases lying between them. This CDR3 contains 11 residues. CDR3: CASSDGRGAFF. The CDR3 DNA follows: TGTGCCAGCAGCGATGGACGGGGAGCTTTCTTT.

The V gene is TRBV5-1, the J gene TRBJ1-1; D gene unclear. The V and J ends lost 5 bases and 3 bases respectively, with 11 bases between them. The CDR3 covers 13 residues. The V gene's germline CDR1 is SGHRS and CDR2 YFSETQ. This chain's CDR3 is CASRRKTDTEAFF. For the CDR3, the DNA is TGCGCCAGCAGACGAAAGACTGACACTGAAGCTTTCTTT.

This clone was detected once. The chain employs TRBV20-1 and TRBJ1-6; possible D gene TRBD1, 6 bases. Germline assignment: CDR1 DFQATT and CDR2 SNEGSKA (reference sequence). The CDR3 loop spans 16 amino acids. V lost 3 bases to trimming and J lost 8 bases, with 20 bases between them. The CDR3 DNA is TGCAGTGCTAGTAGGCCTCCGACAGGTTCCCATTCACCCCTCCACTTT. Amino acid sequence: CSASRPPTGSHSPLHF.

This clone was observed once. V usage is TRBV18 and J usage is TRBJ1-2, with D possibly being TRBD1 (5 bases). The CDR3 has 15 residues. Per the germline V gene, CDR1 is KGHSH and CDR2 is LQKENI. V lost 3 bases and J lost 2, with 13 bases in between. Written as DNA, the CDR3 is TGTGCCAGCTCACCCCAACAGGAGGGCAACTATGGCTACACCTTC. Protein sequence: CASSPQQEGNYGYTF.

The V call is TRBV28, the J call TRBJ2-4; 8 bases are a match to TRBD2. Germline trimming cut 5 bases from V and 2 bases from J; bases unmatched to any gene: 8. CDR1 is MDHEN and CDR2 is SYDVKM in the germline V gene. The CDR3 length is 16 residues. This CDR3 is CASSPMKRESKNIQYF. CDR3 bases: TGTGCCAGCAGTCCAATGAAGCGGGAGTCCAAAAACATTCAGTACTTC.

J is TRBJ1-2 and V is TRBV28; the D gene is possibly TRBD1 (5 bases). Germline CDR1 is MDHEN and CDR2 is SYDVKM. CDR3 length equals 21 residues. V lost 2 bases and J 0 bases, leaving 28 bases between the germline ends. The CDR3 DNA sequence: TGTGCCAGCAGTTTACAGGGATTGTCTCTCTCGGGTCATCTCTCTAACTATGGCTACACCTTC. This codes for CASSLQGLSLSGHLSNYGYTF.

As concerns this clone: Germline is not matched at one junction end, which may reflect a read error. The chain joins TRBV5-4 to TRBJ1-1; D ambiguous. Germline CDR1 SGHNT, CDR2 YYREEE (reference sequence). This CDR3 region has 17 residues. The CDR3 nucleotides read TGTGCCAGCAGCCACAAATCCGGCGGAGGGAGGCAGTCAGGTGTCATCTTT. Encoded protein: CASSHKSGGGRQSGVIF.

The rearrangement uses TRBV2 and TRBJ2-1; unclear D gene. V lost 4 bases, J lost 4 bases, and 14 bases lay in between. The CDR3 contains 15 residues. Germline CDR1 and CDR2: SNHLY and FYNNEI. The chain's CDR3 is CASSGEQTPYNEQFF. In nucleotides, the CDR3 is TGTGCCAGCAGTGGTGAACAGACGCCTTACAATGAGCAGTTCTTC.

The gene calls are TRBV7-9 and TRBJ2-7; 9 bases are a match to TRBD1. Trimming removed 1 base from V and 5 bases from J; junction bases left unmatched: 6. There are 15 residues in the CDR3. Looked up from germline, CDR1 is SEHNR and CDR2 is FQNEAQ (reference sequence). The CDR3 DNA reads TGTGCCAGCAGCTTAGAGGACAGGGGAGTGAACGAGCAGTACTTC. It encodes CASSLEDRGVNEQYF.

This sequence joins TRBV19 and TRBJ1-3, with D unclear. Germline-derived CDR1 and CDR2 are LNHDA and SQIVND (reference sequence). Between the trimmed V and J ends, which lost 3 bases and 0 bases, there was a span of 9 bases. CDR3 length equals 15 residues. In nucleotides, the CDR3 is TGTGCCAGTAGTATTATCCTGGCCTCTGGAAACACCATATATTTT. This translates into CASSIILASGNTIYF. Looking up the rest from reference TRBV19 and TRBJ1-3 gives the full variable domain: DGGITQSPKYLFRKEGQNVTLSCEQNLNHDAMYWYRQDPGQGLRLIYYSQIVNDFQKGDIAEGYSVSREKKESFPLTVTSAQKNPTAFYLCASSIILASGNTIYFGEGSWLTVV.

This clone was counted once. The chain recombines TRBV18 with TRBJ2-3, with D maybe TRBD2 (6 bases). The CDR3 has 15 amino acids. Trimming pared 2 bases from V and 6 bases from J, leaving 15 bases between. Germline CDR1 and CDR2: KGHSH and LQKENI. CDR3: CASSPTRDSTDTQYF. The CDR3 DNA is TGTGCCAGCTCACCAACCCGGGACTCAACGGATACGCAGTATTTT.

The chain uses TRBV7-2 and TRBJ2-7, with TRBD2 matching over 13 bases. Germline values: CDR1 SGHTA, CDR2 FQGNSA. The J segment lost 0 bases and the V segment lost 1 base, leaving 6 bases of the junction unmatched. This CDR3 spans 18 amino acids. This chain's CDR3 is CASSLVSGTSGDSYEQYF. CDR3 DNA sequence: TGTGCCAGCAGCTTAGTATCCGGGACTAGCGGGGACTCCTACGAGCAGTACTTC.

The rearrangement links TRBV6-5 to TRBJ2-7, with D perhaps matching TRBD2 (5 bases). Per germline, CDR1 MNHEY and CDR2 SVGAGI. V lost 0 bases and J 0 bases, leaving 9 bases between the germline ends. There are 15 residues in the CDR3. CDR3 in DNA: TGTGCCAGCAGTTACTCGAGAGGGAGCTCCTACGAGCAGTACTTC. It yields the protein CASSYSRGSSYEQYF.